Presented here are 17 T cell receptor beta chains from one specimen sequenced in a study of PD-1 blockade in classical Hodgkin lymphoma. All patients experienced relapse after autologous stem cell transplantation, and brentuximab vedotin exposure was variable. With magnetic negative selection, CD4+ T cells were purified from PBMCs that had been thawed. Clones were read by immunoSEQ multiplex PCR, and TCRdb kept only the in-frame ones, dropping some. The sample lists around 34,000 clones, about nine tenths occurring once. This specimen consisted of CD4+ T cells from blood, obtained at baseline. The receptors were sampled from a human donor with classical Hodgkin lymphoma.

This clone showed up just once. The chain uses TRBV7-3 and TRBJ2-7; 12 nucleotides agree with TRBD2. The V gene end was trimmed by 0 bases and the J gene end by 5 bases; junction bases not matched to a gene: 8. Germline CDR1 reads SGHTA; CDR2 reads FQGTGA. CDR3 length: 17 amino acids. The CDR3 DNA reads TGTGCCAGCAGCTTAACGTTCTGGGGACTAGCGGGCGACGAGCAGTACTTC. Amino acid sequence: CASSLTFWGLAGDEQYF.

The CDR3 coding sequence is TGTGCCAGCAGGTGGGACCCGGTGGGAACCGGGGAGCTGTTTTTT. As protein: CASRWDPVGTGELFF. The chain links TRBV7-2 to TRBJ2-2, with D perhaps given as TRBD1 or TRBD2 (5 bases each). CDR1 SGHTA and CDR2 FQGNSA come from the germline V gene. The CDR3 has 15 amino acids. The V end was cut by 6 bases, the J end by 5 bases, with 16 bases between.

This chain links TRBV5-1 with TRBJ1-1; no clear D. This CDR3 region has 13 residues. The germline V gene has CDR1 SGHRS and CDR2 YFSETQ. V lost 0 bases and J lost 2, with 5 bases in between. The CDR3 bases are TGCGCCAGCAGCTTGGAAACTAACACTGAAGCTTTCTTT. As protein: CASSLETNTEAFF.

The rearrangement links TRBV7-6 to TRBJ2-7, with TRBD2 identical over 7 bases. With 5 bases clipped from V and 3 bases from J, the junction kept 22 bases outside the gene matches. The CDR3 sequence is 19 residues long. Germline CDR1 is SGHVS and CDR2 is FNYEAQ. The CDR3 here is CASSLGAGVAGPQGYEQYF. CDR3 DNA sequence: TGTGCCAGCAGCCTTGGCGCGGGGGTAGCGGGCCCGCAAGGCTACGAGCAGTACTTC.

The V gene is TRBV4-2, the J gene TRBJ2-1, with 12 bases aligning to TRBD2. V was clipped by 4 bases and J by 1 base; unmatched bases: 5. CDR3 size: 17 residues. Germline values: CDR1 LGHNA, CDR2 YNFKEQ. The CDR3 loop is CASSPGLAGKSYNEQFF. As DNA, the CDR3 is TGTGCCAGCAGCCCTGGACTAGCGGGAAAATCCTACAATGAGCAGTTCTTC.

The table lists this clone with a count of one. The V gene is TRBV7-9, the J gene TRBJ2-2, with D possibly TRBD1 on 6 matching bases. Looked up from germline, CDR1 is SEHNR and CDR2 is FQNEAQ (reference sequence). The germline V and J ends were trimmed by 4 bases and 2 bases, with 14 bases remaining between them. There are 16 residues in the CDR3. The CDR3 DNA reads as TGTGCCAGCAGCTCAAAAGTAGGGGGAAACACCGGGGAGCTGTTTTTT. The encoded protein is CASSSKVGGNTGELFF. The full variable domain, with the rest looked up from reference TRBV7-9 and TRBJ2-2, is DTGVSQNPRHKITKRGQNVTFRCDPISEHNRLYWYRQTLGQGPEFLTYFQNEAQLEKSRLLSDRFSAERPKGSFSTLEIQRTEQGDSAMYLCASSSKVGGNTGELFFGEGSRLTVL.

This CDR3 reads CASSSQGRGETQYF. The CDR3, as DNA: TGTGCCAGCAGCTCCCAGGGTCGGGGGGAGACCCAGTACTTC. This chain joins TRBV5-5 and TRBJ2-5, with D perhaps TRBD2 (6 bases). This CDR3 comprises 14 residues. CDR1 and CDR2 from the germline V gene are SGHKS and YYEKEE (reference sequence). Trimming removed 3 bases at V and 5 bases at J, with 14 bases between. Full variable domain (remainder filled in from reference TRBV5-5 and TRBJ2-5): DAGVTQSPTHLIKTRGQQVTLRCSPISGHKSVSWYQQVLGQGPQFIFQYYEKEERGRGNFPDRFSARQFPNYSSELNVNALLLGDSALYLCASSSQGRGETQYFGPGTRLLVL.

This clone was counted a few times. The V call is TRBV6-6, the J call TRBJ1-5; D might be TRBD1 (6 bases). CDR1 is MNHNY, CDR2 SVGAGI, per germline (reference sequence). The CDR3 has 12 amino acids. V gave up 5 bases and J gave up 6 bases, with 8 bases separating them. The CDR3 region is CASSIRGQPQHF. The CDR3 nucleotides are TGTGCCAGCAGTATCAGGGGTCAGCCCCAGCATTTT.

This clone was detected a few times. Here the CDR3 DNA reads TGCAGCGTTCTGGGGGAGGAGGCTTTCTTT. Residues: CSVLGEEAFF. The J gene is TRBJ1-1, the V gene TRBV29-1; D is perhaps TRBD1 (5 bases). Germline CDR1 SQVTM, CDR2 ANQGSEA. This CDR3 region has 10 residues. Trimming stripped 5 bases from V and 11 bases from J, with 12 bases between.

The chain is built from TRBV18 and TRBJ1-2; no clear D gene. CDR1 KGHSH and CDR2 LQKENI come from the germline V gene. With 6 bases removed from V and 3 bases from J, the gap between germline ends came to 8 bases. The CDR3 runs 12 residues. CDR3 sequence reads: CASSYRDYGYTF. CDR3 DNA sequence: TGTGCCAGCTCCTACCGGGACTATGGCTACACCTTC.

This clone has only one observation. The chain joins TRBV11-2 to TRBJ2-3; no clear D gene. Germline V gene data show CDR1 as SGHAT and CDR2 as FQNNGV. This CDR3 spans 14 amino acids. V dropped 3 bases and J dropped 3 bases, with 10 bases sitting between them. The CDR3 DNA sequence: TGTGCCAGCAGCTTCCGGACCAAAACAGATACGCAGTATTTT. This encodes CASSFRTKTDTQYF.

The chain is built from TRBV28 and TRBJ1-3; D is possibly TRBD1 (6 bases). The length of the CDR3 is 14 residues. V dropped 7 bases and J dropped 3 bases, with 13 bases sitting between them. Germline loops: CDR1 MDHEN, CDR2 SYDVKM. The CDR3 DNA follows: TGTGCCAGCACCAAGGGGGAAATTGGAAACACCATATATTTT. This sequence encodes CASTKGEIGNTIYF.

The CDR3 spells CASSPMTGVSTGELFF. The CDR3 DNA is TGTGCCAGCAGTCCAATGACAGGGGTCAGCACCGGGGAGCTGTTTTTT. This chain uses TRBV28 with TRBJ2-2; 8 nucleotides match TRBD1. The CDR3 covers 16 residues. Looked up from germline, CDR1 is MDHEN and CDR2 is SYDVKM. Trimming took 5 bases from V and 4 from J; bases not matched to a gene: 9.

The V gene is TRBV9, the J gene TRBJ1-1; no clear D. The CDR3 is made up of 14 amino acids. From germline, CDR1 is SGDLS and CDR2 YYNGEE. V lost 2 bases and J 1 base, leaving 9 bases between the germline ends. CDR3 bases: TGTGCCAGCAGCGTTAGTCAGGAGAACACTGAAGCTTTCTTT. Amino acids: CASSVSQENTEAFF.

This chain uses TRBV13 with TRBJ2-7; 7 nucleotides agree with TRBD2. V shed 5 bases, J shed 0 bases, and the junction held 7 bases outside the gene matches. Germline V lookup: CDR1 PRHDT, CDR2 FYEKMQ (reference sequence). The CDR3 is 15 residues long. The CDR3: CASSTRGESSYEQYF. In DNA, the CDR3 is TGTGCCAGCAGCACCCGGGGGGAAAGCTCCTACGAGCAGTACTTC.

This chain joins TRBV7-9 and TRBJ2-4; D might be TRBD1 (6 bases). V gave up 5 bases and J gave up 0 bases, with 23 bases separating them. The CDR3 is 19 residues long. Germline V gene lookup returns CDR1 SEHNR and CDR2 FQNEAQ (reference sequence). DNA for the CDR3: TGTGCCAGCAGCCTTGGACAGATCCAAGGTTATCCAGCCAAAAACATTCAGTACTTC. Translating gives CASSLGQIQGYPAKNIQYF.

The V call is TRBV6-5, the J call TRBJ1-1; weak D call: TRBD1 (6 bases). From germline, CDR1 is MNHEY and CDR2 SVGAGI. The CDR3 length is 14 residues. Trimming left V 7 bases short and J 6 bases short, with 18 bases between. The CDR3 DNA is TGTGCCAGCACCACCGGACAGCGGAGCGCTGAAGCTTTCTTT. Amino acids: CASTTGQRSAEAFF.